This TCR beta chain was sequenced during a study of cytomegalovirus exposure and HLA in healthy donors. Looked up from germline, CDR1 is SNHLY and CDR2 is FYNNEI. V was clipped by 1 base and J by 10 bases; unmatched bases: 2. This CDR3 has 13 residues. Points from the study as a whole: Researchers reported in a later analysis that a missense DCLRE1C variant was tied to TCR beta V- and J-gene trimming. Later, TCR association rates were found to vary by HLA locus, highest for DRB1 and lowest for HLA-C.

In regard to this clone: The antigen is unknown.

PCR primers comprised 60 Vbeta and 13 Jbeta primers. TCRdb's table, derived via immunoSEQ multiplex PCR, lists solely in-frame clones and lacks some. The sample yields 130,000 to 150,000 clones, 75% to 80% seen once. V usage is TRBV2 and J usage is TRBJ2-1, with 9 bases aligning to TRBD2. The source material was PBMCs. The receptor's source is a woman between 25 and 40 years old in good health and CMV-seronegative. CDR3 DNA sequence: TGTGCCAGCAGTGAAGAGCGGGGGGCCGAGCAGTTCTTC. It is translated as CASSEERGAEQFF.